The rows below give T cell receptor beta chains drawn from one sample of a study of CD4 T cells in relation to SARS-CoV-2 and coronaviruses. Produced via immunoSEQ multiplex PCR; TCRdb's table is partial and in-frame only. This sample has roughly 15,000 clones; about 80% occur once, and the top ten carry approximately 10%. These TCRs are of unknown antigen specificity. Material for sequencing was CD4+ T cells from PBMCs, cultured in vitro. These receptors all come from a human donor in good health. Both conserved end residues are part of each CDR3. The order of the fields is D gene, clone size, V gene, J gene, CDR3 DNA, CDR3 protein. A D gene is named only where the DNA matches it firmly. Clone size is not always given. Where it is, it says once, few, many or a class for expanded clones.

d_gene: -; abundance: -; v_gene: TRBV5-1; j_gene: TRBJ1-1; CDR3nt: TGCGCCAGCCGACGAAACAGGGATTTGGGGACTGAAGCTTTCTTT; CDR3aa: CASRRNRDLGTEAFF
d_gene: -; abundance: -; v_gene: TRBV6-5; j_gene: TRBJ1-2; CDR3nt: TGTGCCAGCAGACAAAATGGGAACTATGGCTACACCTTC; CDR3aa: CASRQNGNYGYTF
d_gene: TRBD2; abundance: -; v_gene: TRBV11-2; j_gene: TRBJ2-3; CDR3nt: TGTGCCAGCAGCTCGGGACTAGCGGGGGGGTGGGCAGATACGCAGTATTTT; CDR3aa: CASSSGLAGGWADTQYF
d_gene: TRBD2; abundance: once; v_gene: TRBV2; j_gene: TRBJ2-1; CDR3nt: TGTGCCAGCAGTGAAGCTCTGTTAGCTAGCGGGAGATACAATGAGCAGTTCTTC; CDR3aa: CASSEALLASGRYNEQFF
d_gene: -; abundance: -; v_gene: TRBV30; j_gene: TRBJ1-2; CDR3nt: TGTGCCTGGAGTGACCGGGGGCTAGGCTACACCTTC; CDR3aa: CAWSDRGLGYTF
d_gene: -; abundance: -; v_gene: TRBV4-1; j_gene: TRBJ1-3; CDR3nt: TGCGCCAGCAGCCAAGCCTTCCACTCTGGAAACACCATATATTTT; CDR3aa: CASSQAFHSGNTIYF
d_gene: -; abundance: -; v_gene: TRBV30; j_gene: TRBJ1-5; CDR3nt: TGTGCCTGGAGTGTGGGGCTAGCGAGTCAGCCCCAGCATTTT; CDR3aa: CAWSVGLASQPQHF
d_gene: -; abundance: -; v_gene: TRBV21-1; j_gene: TRBJ1-5; CDR3nt: TGTGCCAGCAGCACCCGGACGGGAGGGTATAGCAATCAGCCCCAGCATTTT; CDR3aa: CASSTRTGGYSNQPQHF
d_gene: -; abundance: -; v_gene: TRBV18; j_gene: TRBJ1-5; CDR3nt: TGTGCCAGCTCACCACCGGGGGGAAAGAATCAGCCCCAGCATTTT; CDR3aa: CASSPPGGKNQPQHF
d_gene: -; abundance: -; v_gene: TRBV7-6; j_gene: TRBJ1-4; CDR3nt: TGTGCCAGCAGCCGTAACCGCAGGGTTGAAAAACTGTTTTTT; CDR3aa: CASSRNRRVEKLFF
d_gene: TRBD1; abundance: -; v_gene: TRBV18; j_gene: TRBJ2-5; CDR3nt: TGTGCCAGCTCATCGGGACAGGGGAGCCAAGAGACCCAGTACTTC; CDR3aa: CASSSGQGSQETQYF
d_gene: -; abundance: -; v_gene: TRBV10-1; j_gene: TRBJ2-5; CDR3nt: TGCGCCAGCAGTGAGGATGGGGGGACGATAGAAGAGACCCAGTACTTC; CDR3aa: CASSEDGGTIEETQYF
d_gene: -; abundance: -; v_gene: TRBV18; j_gene: TRBJ1-1; CDR3nt: TGTGCCAGCTCACCGGCGCTGAACACTGAAGCTTTCTTT; CDR3aa: CASSPALNTEAFF
d_gene: -; abundance: -; v_gene: TRBV19; j_gene: TRBJ2-3; CDR3nt: TGTGCCAGTAGTACTCAGCTGGATACGCAGTATTTT; CDR3aa: CASSTQLDTQYF
d_gene: -; abundance: -; v_gene: TRBV6-5; j_gene: TRBJ2-5; CDR3nt: TGTGCCAGCAGTTACCGGGCCAGGGTGGGCGAGACCCAGTACTTC; CDR3aa: CASSYRARVGETQYF
d_gene: -; abundance: -; v_gene: TRBV5-1; j_gene: TRBJ2-1; CDR3nt: TGCGCCAGCAGCCTACAGGGAGTCAATGAGCAGTTCTTC; CDR3aa: CASSLQGVNEQFF
d_gene: TRBD2; abundance: -; v_gene: TRBV7-3; j_gene: TRBJ2-1; CDR3nt: TGTGCCAGCAGCTTGTTAGCGGGAGGGCCTGGCAATGAGCAGTTCTTC; CDR3aa: CASSLLAGGPGNEQFF
d_gene: -; abundance: once; v_gene: TRBV19; j_gene: TRBJ2-5; CDR3nt: TGTGCCAGTAGTATTGTGTTAGAAGAGACCCAGTACTTC; CDR3aa: CASSIVLEETQYF
d_gene: TRBD2; abundance: -; v_gene: TRBV5-1; j_gene: TRBJ2-3; CDR3nt: TGCGCCAGCAGCTTGGGACTAGCGGGGACTTCCACAGATACGCAGTATTTT; CDR3aa: CASSLGLAGTSTDTQYF
d_gene: TRBD1; abundance: once; v_gene: TRBV7-9; j_gene: TRBJ2-7; CDR3nt: TGTGCCAGCTCGGGGACAGGGGGCCTCTACGAGCAGTACTTC; CDR3aa: CASSGTGGLYEQYF
d_gene: TRBD1; abundance: -; v_gene: TRBV6-5; j_gene: TRBJ1-2; CDR3nt: TGTGCCAGCAGAGGGGACAGCACGAACTATGGCTACACCTTC; CDR3aa: CASRGDSTNYGYTF
d_gene: TRBD2; abundance: -; v_gene: TRBV14; j_gene: TRBJ2-5; CDR3nt: TGTGCCAGCAGCCACCCCCTGGGGGGGATCCGGGAGACCCAGTACTTC; CDR3aa: CASSHPLGGIRETQYF
d_gene: TRBD2; abundance: -; v_gene: TRBV14; j_gene: TRBJ2-7; CDR3nt: TGTGCCAGCAGCCAAGGAATAGCGGGAATCTACGAGCAGTACTTC; CDR3aa: CASSQGIAGIYEQYF
d_gene: TRBD1; abundance: -; v_gene: TRBV5-1; j_gene: TRBJ2-6; CDR3nt: TGCGCCAGCAGGGACGACAGGGCAATCTCTGGGGCCAACGTCCTGACTTTC; CDR3aa: CASRDDRAISGANVLTF
d_gene: -; abundance: -; v_gene: TRBV24-1; j_gene: TRBJ2-3; CDR3nt: TGTGCCACCGCGGGGGCAACAGATACGCAGTATTTT; CDR3aa: CATAGATDTQYF
d_gene: -; abundance: few; v_gene: TRBV19; j_gene: TRBJ2-3; CDR3nt: TGTGCCAGTACTAAAAGGGGCGGACGCACAGATACGCAGTATTTT; CDR3aa: CASTKRGGRTDTQYF
d_gene: TRBD2; abundance: -; v_gene: TRBV30; j_gene: TRBJ2-7; CDR3nt: TGTGCCTGCCAGATCGCGGGAGTAGGAGAGCAGTACTTC; CDR3aa: CACQIAGVGEQYF
d_gene: -; abundance: -; v_gene: TRBV11-2; j_gene: TRBJ1-2; CDR3nt: TGTGCCAGCAGCTTCCGCGATGGCTACACCTTC; CDR3aa: CASSFRDGYTF
d_gene: -; abundance: once; v_gene: TRBV6-5; j_gene: TRBJ1-2; CDR3nt: TGTGCCAGCAGCCGGAGTGGCTATGGCTACACCTTC; CDR3aa: CASSRSGYGYTF
d_gene: -; abundance: -; v_gene: TRBV4-1; j_gene: TRBJ1-1; CDR3nt: TGCGCCAGCAGCCGCTCGGGGGCTGGGGTCACTGAAGCTTTCTTT; CDR3aa: CASSRSGAGVTEAFF
d_gene: TRBD1; abundance: -; v_gene: TRBV19; j_gene: TRBJ1-1; CDR3nt: TGTGCCAGCGGACAGGGGGATTTGAACACTGAAGCTTTCTTT; CDR3aa: CASGQGDLNTEAFF
d_gene: TRBD1; abundance: -; v_gene: TRBV18; j_gene: TRBJ2-7; CDR3nt: TGTGCCAGCTCACCAACAGGGACAGGGGGCGGCGAGCAGTACTTC; CDR3aa: CASSPTGTGGGEQYF
d_gene: TRBD1; abundance: -; v_gene: TRBV19; j_gene: TRBJ2-7; CDR3nt: TGTGCCAGTAGTATTCCGGGACAGGGTCCCTACGAGCAGTACTTC; CDR3aa: CASSIPGQGPYEQYF
d_gene: -; abundance: -; v_gene: TRBV19; j_gene: TRBJ1-1; CDR3nt: TGTGCCAGTAACACCCTCGAGGCCGGAAGGACTGAAGCTTTCTTT; CDR3aa: CASNTLEAGRTEAFF
d_gene: TRBD1; abundance: -; v_gene: TRBV5-4; j_gene: TRBJ2-1; CDR3nt: TGTGCCAGCAGCCTGACAGGGGTGATCAATGAGCAGTTCTTC; CDR3aa: CASSLTGVINEQFF
d_gene: TRBD2; abundance: -; v_gene: TRBV5-1; j_gene: TRBJ2-5; CDR3nt: TGCGCCAGCAGCTTGGTTTCGGGAGGGTTAGAGACCCAGTACTTC; CDR3aa: CASSLVSGGLETQYF
d_gene: -; abundance: -; v_gene: TRBV19; j_gene: TRBJ1-2; CDR3nt: TGTGCCAGTAGGCCAGGGGAATATAACTATGGCTACACCTTC; CDR3aa: CASRPGEYNYGYTF
d_gene: TRBD1; abundance: few; v_gene: TRBV2; j_gene: TRBJ1-6; CDR3nt: TGTGCCAGCAGACAGGAGGGGGCTTCTTCACCCCTCCACTTT; CDR3aa: CASRQEGASSPLHF
d_gene: TRBD1; abundance: -; v_gene: TRBV6-5; j_gene: TRBJ1-6; CDR3nt: TGTGCCAGCAGCCGGGACAGGGTGAGGGATTCACCCCTCCACTTT; CDR3aa: CASSRDRVRDSPLHF
d_gene: -; abundance: -; v_gene: TRBV5-8; j_gene: TRBJ1-3; CDR3nt: TGTGCCAGCAGCTTTCAGGGCGTTAGCTCTGGAAACACCATATATTTT; CDR3aa: CASSFQGVSSGNTIYF
d_gene: TRBD1; abundance: -; v_gene: TRBV13; j_gene: TRBJ2-2; CDR3nt: TGTGCCAGCAGCTTTGGTGGTTGGGACAGGCTGAACACCGGGGAGCTGTTTTTT; CDR3aa: CASSFGGWDRLNTGELFF
d_gene: TRBD2; abundance: -; v_gene: TRBV5-8; j_gene: TRBJ2-1; CDR3nt: TGTGCCAGCAGCCCCCCCGGGACTAGAGCGAAGCAGTTCTTC; CDR3aa: CASSPPGTRAKQFF
d_gene: TRBD2; abundance: -; v_gene: TRBV5-6; j_gene: TRBJ2-1; CDR3nt: TGTGCCAGCAGCTCCGATAGCGGGGAGCCTTACAATGAGCAGTTCTTC; CDR3aa: CASSSDSGEPYNEQFF
d_gene: -; abundance: -; v_gene: TRBV3-1/TRBV3-2; j_gene: TRBJ1-5; CDR3nt: TGTGCCAGCAGCCAAGGCAAGGGCCAGGATCAGCCCCAGCATTTT; CDR3aa: CASSQGKGQDQPQHF
d_gene: -; abundance: -; v_gene: TRBV19; j_gene: TRBJ2-1; CDR3nt: TGTGCCAGTAGTATCTTGGGACACCACAATGAGCAGTTCTTC; CDR3aa: CASSILGHHNEQFF
d_gene: -; abundance: -; v_gene: TRBV6-5; j_gene: TRBJ2-3; CDR3nt: TGTGCCACGGGCGGCAGGGCTCCCACAGATACGCAGTATTTT; CDR3aa: CATGGRAPTDTQYF